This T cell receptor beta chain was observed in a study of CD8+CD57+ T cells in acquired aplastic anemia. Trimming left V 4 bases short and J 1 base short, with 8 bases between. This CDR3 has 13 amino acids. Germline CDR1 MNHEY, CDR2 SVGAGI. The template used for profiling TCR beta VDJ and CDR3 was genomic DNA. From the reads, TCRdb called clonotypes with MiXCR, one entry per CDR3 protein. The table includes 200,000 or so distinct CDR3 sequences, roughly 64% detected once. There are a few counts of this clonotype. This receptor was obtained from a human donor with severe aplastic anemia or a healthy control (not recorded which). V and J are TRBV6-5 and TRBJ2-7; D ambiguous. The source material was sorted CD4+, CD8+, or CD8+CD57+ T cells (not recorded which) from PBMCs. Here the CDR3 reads CASSSPYSYEQYF. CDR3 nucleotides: TGTGCCAGCAGTTCTCCCTATTCCTACGAGCAGTACTTC.